Below, 18 T cell receptor beta chains from the same sample are listed, as sequenced in a study of identical twins. TCRdb analysed the 5' RACE reads with MiXCR anew, one entry per CDR3 protein. The data contain about 470,000 distinct CDR3 sequences, more than 20% of them singletons. These same records also appear under a second study, on T cells expressing NK-cell markers.

Sequencing was performed on CD4+ T cells sorted from blood. The receptor set was obtained from a woman aged 18-29 years in good health.

The chain employs TRBV9 and TRBJ2-3, with D perhaps being TRBD1 or TRBD2 (5 bases each). The length of the CDR3 is 15 residues. Germline V gives CDR1 SGDLS, CDR2 YYNGEE. Trimming removed 1 base at V and 4 bases at J, with 13 bases between. The CDR3 here is CASSVFSSRADTQYF. In nucleotides, the CDR3 is TGTGCCAGCAGCGTATTTTCTAGCAGGGCAGATACGCAGTATTTT.

This clonotype was recorded a few times. The chain combines TRBV10-3 with TRBJ1-2; 9 bases agree with TRBD1. CDR1 is ENHRY, CDR2 SYGVKD, per germline. CDR3 size: 13 residues. J gave up 8 bases and V 4 bases, and 5 bases lay outside the gene matches. The CDR3 DNA sequence: TGTGCCATCAGTGTACAGGGGGCTGGAGGCTACACCTTC. This translates into CAISVQGAGGYTF.

For the CDR3, the DNA is TGTGCCAGCAGCCCGGGGGACAGACTATACAATGAGCAGTTCTTC. Translation: CASSPGDRLYNEQFF. This chain joins TRBV7-9 and TRBJ2-1; D possibly corresponds to TRBD1 (7 bases). The V gene's germline CDR1 is SEHNR and CDR2 FQNEAQ (reference sequence). The CDR3 extends over 15 amino acids. V shed 5 bases and J shed 4 bases, with 15 bases lying between them.

The chain carries TRBV29-1 and TRBJ2-7, with 7 bases fitting TRBD1. Losses at the gene ends were 4 bases for V and 3 bases for J; bases not matched to a gene: 6. Germline values: CDR1 SQVTM, CDR2 ANQGSEA. The CDR3 spans 13 residues. The CDR3 coding sequence is TGCAGCGTTGCGGGACAGACAAACTACGAGCAGTACTTC. It is translated as CSVAGQTNYEQYF.

A few counts support this clonotype. The chain combines TRBV7-2 with TRBJ2-7, with 12 bases aligning to TRBD2. The germline V gene has CDR1 SGHTA and CDR2 FQGNSA. With 8 bases clipped from V and 1 base from J, the junction kept 6 bases outside the gene matches. The CDR3 has 15 amino acids. CDR3 nucleotide sequence: TGTGCCAGCGTACCGACTAGCGGGGGTTCCTACGAGCAGTACTTC. Amino acid sequence: CASVPTSGGSYEQYF. The full variable domain, with the rest looked up from reference TRBV7-2 and TRBJ2-7, is GAGVSQSPSNKVTEKGKDVELRCDPISGHTALYWYRQSLGQGLEFLIYFQGNSAPDKSGLPSDRFSAERTGGSVSTLTIQRTQQEDSAVYLCASVPTSGGSYEQYFGPGTRLTVT.

The table lists this clonotype with a few counts. The chain couples TRBV6-1 to TRBJ2-3, with D possibly matching TRBD1 (6 bases). The CDR3 totals 15 residues. The V end was cut by 6 bases, the J end by 3 bases, with 16 bases between. From germline, CDR1 is MNHNS and CDR2 SASEGT. The CDR3 nucleotides are TGTGCCAGCAGCCCTGACAGGCCAGGGACAGATACGCAGTATTTT. Protein product: CASSPDRPGTDTQYF.

The table lists this clonotype with a few counts. This CDR3 is CSVARGGTDTQYF. In nucleotides, the CDR3 is TGCAGCGTTGCCCGGGGGGGCACAGATACGCAGTATTTT. This sequence joins TRBV29-1 and TRBJ2-3; TRBD2 matches at 7 bases. Looked up from germline, CDR1 is SQVTM and CDR2 is ANQGSEA. This CDR3 is built from 13 residues. V shed 4 bases, J shed 1 base, and the junction held 2 bases outside the gene matches.

This clonotype turned up a few times. The CDR3 sequence is CASSQVGRGAFF. The CDR3 coding sequence is TGTGCCAGCAGCCAAGTAGGCCGGGGAGCTTTCTTT. The chain couples TRBV3-1 to TRBJ1-1; no clear D. The CDR3 is 12 residues long. CDR1 and CDR2 (germline): LGHDT, YNNKEL (reference sequence). V was pared by 1 base and J by 10 bases, with 10 bases between. The whole variable domain, filled in from reference TRBV3-1 and TRBJ1-1, reads DTAVSQTPKYLVTQMGNDKSIKCEQNLGHDTMYWYKQDSKKFLKIMFSYNNKELIINETVPNRFSPKSPDKAHLNLHINSLELGDSAVYFCASSQVGRGAFFGQGTRLTVV.

The chain employs TRBV5-5 and TRBJ1-1; no reliable D call. The germline CDR1 and CDR2 sequences are SGHKS and YYEKEE (reference sequence). The CDR3 loop spans 12 amino acids. The germline V and J ends were trimmed by 2 bases and 11 bases, with 13 bases remaining between them. This CDR3 is CASSFWSLSAFF. The CDR3 bases are TGTGCCAGCAGCTTCTGGTCCCTTTCGGCTTTCTTT.

This rearrangement joins TRBV30 to TRBJ2-7; 7 bases are shared with TRBD1. V lost 2 bases, J lost 1 base, and 8 bases stayed unmatched. The CDR3 has 15 amino acids. Per the germline V gene, CDR1 is GTSNPN and CDR2 is SVGIG (reference sequence). In DNA, the CDR3 is TGTGCCTGGAGTCAGTCGCAGGGGGTTTCCTACGAGCAGTACTTC. This encodes CAWSQSQGVSYEQYF.

The chain uses TRBV6-1 and TRBJ1-1, with D maybe TRBD1 (5 bases). Trimming pared 4 bases from V and 11 bases from J, leaving 23 bases between. Germline CDR1 reads MNHNS; CDR2 reads SASEGT. The CDR3 is 15 amino acids. The CDR3 spells CASSATTGPPLQAFF. For the CDR3, the DNA is TGTGCCAGCAGTGCGACCACAGGACCACCCCTTCAGGCTTTCTTT.

This clonotype was counted only a few times. V is TRBV15 and J is TRBJ1-1; D may be TRBD1 (5 bases). Germline-derived CDR1 and CDR2 are LNHNV and YYDKDF (reference sequence). The CDR3 sequence is 16 residues long. Trimming stripped 4 bases from V and 5 bases from J, with 20 bases between. In DNA, the CDR3 is TGTGCCACCAGCAACCTACTAAACAGGAGGGGAACTGAAGCTTTCTTT. Residues: CATSNLLNRRGTEAFF.

This sequence joins TRBV12-3 or TRBV12-4 and TRBJ2-1; D possibly corresponds to TRBD2 (6 bases). V was cut by 6 bases and J by 4 bases, with 16 bases left in between. The CDR3 extends over 15 amino acids. CDR3 protein: CASSDAGTSYNEQFF. Written as DNA, the CDR3 is TGTGCCAGCAGCGACGCCGGGACTTCTTACAATGAGCAGTTCTTC.

V is TRBV29-1 and J is TRBJ2-5; D is uncertain. V dropped 3 bases and J dropped 3 bases, with 11 bases sitting between them. The length of the CDR3 is 13 residues. Per germline, CDR1 SQVTM and CDR2 ANQGSEA. CDR3 protein: CSVERTQKETQYF. The CDR3 DNA sequence: TGCAGCGTTGAGAGGACGCAAAAAGAGACCCAGTACTTC.

V is TRBV30 and J is TRBJ1-3, with unresolved D. Trimming took off 0 bases at V and 4 bases at J, with 1 base between the two ends. There are 11 residues in the CDR3. Germline V gene lookup returns CDR1 GTSNPN and CDR2 SVGIG (reference sequence). The CDR3 spells CAWSVGNTIYF. The CDR3 DNA reads as TGTGCCTGGAGTGTAGGAAACACCATATATTTT.

This clonotype was seen repeatedly, ten times or more. The chain's CDR3 is CASSRILHQQYF. The CDR3 DNA reads TGTGCCAGCAGCCGGATACTCCACCAGCAGTACTTC. This rearrangement joins TRBV11-2 to TRBJ2-7; no reliable D call. Trimming removed 5 bases at V and 8 bases at J, with 13 bases between. The CDR3 length is 12 residues. Germline V CDR1 and CDR2: SGHAT, FQNNGV. Full variable domain (remainder filled in from reference TRBV11-2 and TRBJ2-7): EAGVAQSPRYKIIEKRQSVAFWCNPISGHATLYWYQQILGQGPKLLIQFQNNGVVDDSQLPKDRFSAERLKGVDSTLKIQPAKLEDSAVYLCASSRILHQQYFGPGTRLTVT.

This clonotype turned up a few times. The chain joins TRBV11-2 to TRBJ1-1; the match to TRBD1 covers 7 bases. J lost 1 base, V lost 5 bases, and 10 bases had no gene match. The CDR3 loop spans 16 amino acids. The V gene's germline CDR1 is SGHAT and CDR2 FQNNGV. The CDR3: CASSPRSTGRNTEAFF. The CDR3 DNA sequence: TGTGCCAGCAGCCCTCGGTCGACAGGGAGGAACACTGAAGCTTTCTTT. The full variable domain, its missing parts supplied by reference TRBV11-2 and TRBJ1-1, is EAGVAQSPRYKIIEKRQSVAFWCNPISGHATLYWYQQILGQGPKLLIQFQNNGVVDDSQLPKDRFSAERLKGVDSTLKIQPAKLEDSAVYLCASSPRSTGRNTEAFFGQGTRLTVV.

This clonotype has just a few counts. The chain uses TRBV6-5 and TRBJ2-3, with D perhaps given as TRBD1 or TRBD2 (5 bases each). The CDR3 spans 14 residues. Germline CDR1 MNHEY, CDR2 SVGAGI. Trimming pared 4 bases from V and 2 bases from J, leaving 10 bases between. The CDR3 is CASSFGTLTDTQYF. CDR3 DNA sequence: TGTGCCAGCAGTTTTGGGACCCTCACAGATACGCAGTATTTT.